These 14 T cell receptor beta chains were sequenced from one sample in a study of shared clonotypes between healthy human individuals. The protocol was immunoSEQ multiplex PCR, while the TCRdb copy is restricted to in-frame clones and leaves out a portion. The profile covers about 2.3 million clones, with around 90% appearing a single time and about 0.36% taken by the ten largest. The specimen sequenced was naive CD4+ T cells from PBMCs. Sample subset: CD45RA+ positively selected. All receptors derive from a man younger than 35 in good health. Some clones in this sample may be carry-over from other donors' samples.

The chain uses TRBV5-1 and TRBJ2-3; maybe TRBD1 (6 bases). This CDR3 comprises 16 residues. V shed 2 bases and J shed 4 bases, with 17 bases lying between them. The germline V gene encodes CDR1 SGHRS and CDR2 YFSETQ. The CDR3 region is CASSLRVQGISDTQYF. CDR3 nucleotides: TGCGCCAGCAGCTTACGGGTACAGGGCATATCAGATACGCAGTATTTT.

The rearrangement uses TRBV16 and TRBJ2-3; D call uncertain. The V and J ends lost 7 bases and 1 base respectively, with 12 bases between them. Per germline, CDR1 KGHSY and CDR2 FQNENV. The CDR3 runs 14 residues. The CDR3 region is CASTEGRGTDTQYF. CDR3 in DNA: TGTGCCAGCACCGAAGGCCGGGGCACAGATACGCAGTATTTT.

V and J are TRBV5-6 and TRBJ2-7; the D is unclear. From germline, CDR1 is SGHDT and CDR2 YYEEEE. With 4 bases removed from V and 4 bases from J, the gap between germline ends came to 6 bases. The CDR3 spans 11 residues. CDR3 DNA sequence: TGTGCCAGCAGCCAACGGTACGAGCAGTACTTC. Translated: CASSQRYEQYF.

To note about this clone: This specimen includes other DNA sequences encoding the same CDR3. The gene calls are TRBV7-3 and TRBJ2-3; TRBD2 matches 8 bases. Germline loops: CDR1 SGHTA, CDR2 FQGTGA. The CDR3 sequence is 14 residues long. V lost 5 bases to trimming and J lost 3 bases; unmatched junction nucleotides: 4. The CDR3 sequence: CASSLGLATDTQYF. The DNA of the CDR3 is TGTGCCAGCAGCCTAGGACTAGCAACAGATACGCAGTATTTT.

Written as DNA, the CDR3 is TGTGCCAGCAGTTCCCGTAGCGGGGTGGTAAAACTGTTTTTT. Amino acid sequence: CASSSRSGVVKLFF. The chain links TRBV28 to TRBJ1-4; no clear D. This CDR3 is 14 amino acids long. Germline V lookup: CDR1 MDHEN, CDR2 SYDVKM. Trimming cost V 4 bases and J 10 bases, with 16 bases left between them.

The J gene is TRBJ1-1, the V gene TRBV14; D might be TRBD1 (5 bases). The germline V gene has CDR1 SGHDN and CDR2 FVKESK. Trimming pared 6 bases from V and 3 bases from J, leaving 8 bases between. The CDR3 is made up of 12 amino acids. The CDR3, as DNA: TGTGCCAGCAGACAGGATTACACTGAAGCTTTCTTT. It specifies CASRQDYTEAFF.

A single count supports this clone. This rearrangement joins TRBV5-6 to TRBJ2-7, with TRBD1 identical over 10 bases. V was pared by 2 bases and J by 3 bases, with 8 bases of the junction left unmatched. Looked up from germline, CDR1 is SGHDT and CDR2 is YYEEEE. The CDR3 totals 16 residues. This CDR3 is CASSFDRGRAVYEQYF. In DNA form, the CDR3 reads TGTGCCAGCAGCTTCGACAGGGGGCGGGCAGTCTACGAGCAGTACTTC.

The V gene is TRBV14, the J gene TRBJ2-1; TRBD2 agrees at 10 bases. V shed 5 bases and J 2 bases; nucleotides not matched to a gene: 12. CDR1 is SGHDN, CDR2 FVKESK, per germline. The length of the CDR3 is 18 residues. CDR3: CASSGSRGSGRPYNEQFF. Here the CDR3 DNA reads TGTGCCAGCAGCGGCTCACGTGGTAGCGGGAGGCCCTACAATGAGCAGTTCTTC.

V and J are TRBV19 and TRBJ2-7, with TRBD2 matching 7 bases. The CDR3 totals 13 residues. Germline assignment: CDR1 LNHDA and CDR2 SQIVND (reference sequence). The trim removed 6 bases at V and 11 bases at J, leaving 13 bases unmatched. DNA for the CDR3: TGTGCCAGTAGCGGACTAGACGGCGAAGCCAAGTACTTC. It specifies CASSGLDGEAKYF.

The V gene is TRBV20-1, the J gene TRBJ2-5; the D is unclear. Germline assignment: CDR1 DFQATT and CDR2 SNEGSKA (reference sequence). The CDR3 covers 10 residues. Trimming cost V 5 bases and J 6 bases, with 7 bases left between them. The CDR3, as DNA: TGCAGTGCTCCGAGAAAGACCCAGTACTTC. Translating it yields CSAPRKTQYF.

This sequence joins TRBV15 and TRBJ2-7; TRBD1 matches 9 bases. The CDR3 has 16 residues. Germline V CDR1 and CDR2: LNHNV, YYDKDF (reference sequence). Losses at the gene ends were 1 base for V and 0 bases for J; bases not matched to a gene: 4. The CDR3 region is CATSRAGTGSSYEQYF. The CDR3 DNA reads as TGTGCCACCAGCAGAGCTGGGACAGGGAGCTCCTACGAGCAGTACTTC.

The chain couples TRBV29-1 to TRBJ2-2, with D possibly TRBD2 on 6 matching bases. V was trimmed by 4 bases and J by 4 bases, leaving 19 bases between them. CDR1 and CDR2 (germline): SQVTM, ANQGSEA. The CDR3 has 16 amino acids. The CDR3 DNA reads TGCAGCGTTGCTTCGTTAGCGGATTGGGCCACCGGGGAGCTGTTTTTT. It codes for CSVASLADWATGELFF.

This chain connects TRBV7-9 to TRBJ2-3; 11 bases agree with TRBD1. The germline gives CDR1 SEHNR, CDR2 FQNEAQ (reference sequence). V was pared by 5 bases and J by 4 bases, with 5 bases of the junction left unmatched. The CDR3 extends over 15 amino acids. The CDR3 region has the DNA TGTGCCAGCAGCCTCCGGGACAGGGGGGCAGATACGCAGTATTTT. Translating it yields CASSLRDRGADTQYF.

The chain recombines TRBV30 with TRBJ1-6, with D tentatively TRBD1 (5 bases). The CDR3 is 13 residues long. In germline, CDR1 is GTSNPN, CDR2 SVGIG (reference sequence). Trimming pared 4 bases from V and 10 bases from J, leaving 14 bases between. The CDR3 loop reads CAWNGQTGSPLHF. CDR3 nucleotide sequence: TGTGCCTGGAACGGACAAACGGGGTCACCCCTCCACTTT.